What follows are 19 T cell receptor beta chains derived from one specimen sequenced in a study of human T cells and chemical hapten exposure. Described time point: healthy volunteer bleed at 2 weeks. Unfractionated whole blood was the source of the extracted total RNA. TCRdb itself ran the RACE reads through MiXCR, one entry per CDR3 protein. This sample yields about 46,000 distinct CDR3 sequences, of which roughly 4% are seen a single time; about 1.6% belongs to the top ten. The sample taken for sequencing was whole blood. The receptors shown here come from a female donor in good health. Some clones in this sample may be carry-over from other donors' samples.

The table lists this clonotype with a few counts. The chain is built from TRBV5-1 and TRBJ2-3; 7 bases fit TRBD2. Germline assignment: CDR1 SGHRS and CDR2 YFSETQ. V shed 0 bases and J 1 base; nucleotides not matched to a gene: 5. The CDR3 consists of 16 residues. CDR3 coding DNA: TGCGCCAGCAGCTTGGCCTCTCTAGCGGGCACAGATACGCAGTATTTT. It encodes CASSLASLAGTDTQYF.

This clonotype was observed many times. A junction boundary mismatches the germline segment, possibly from a read error. This sequence joins TRBV5-1 and TRBJ1-1, with D perhaps matching TRBD1 (5 bases). CDR1 and CDR2 (germline): SGHRS, YFSETQ. The CDR3 has 14 amino acids. As DNA, the CDR3 is TGTGCCAGCAGTTTAGAGGGGTTGAACACTGAAGCTTTCTTT. Translating it yields CASSLEGLNTEAFF.

This clonotype was counted at least ten times. CDR3 DNA sequence: TGTGCCAGCACCACGACGTGGGGCGGGGGAAGCACAGATACGCAGTATTTT. Protein sequence: CASTTTWGGGSTDTQYF. V gene TRBV11-2 combines with J gene TRBJ2-3, with 7 bases identical to TRBD2. The CDR3 runs 17 residues. V lost 7 bases and J lost 0; bases outside the gene matches: 13. Germline CDR1 SGHAT, CDR2 FQNNGV. Combining the CDR3 with reference TRBV11-2 and TRBJ2-3 gives the whole variable domain EAGVAQSPRYKIIEKRQSVAFWCNPISGHATLYWYQQILGQGPKLLIQFQNNGVVDDSQLPKDRFSAERLKGVDSTLKIQPAKLEDSAVYLCASTTTWGGGSTDTQYFGPGTRLTVL.

This clonotype was counted many times. CDR3 coding DNA: TGCAGTGCTTCCACAGGGGGCATCGCTCCCTACAATGAGCAGTTCTTC. Residues: CSASTGGIAPYNEQFF. The chain recombines TRBV20-1 with TRBJ2-1; 9 nucleotides align to TRBD1. CDR3 length: 16 residues. Germline CDR1 is DFQATT and CDR2 is SNEGSKA (reference sequence). With 5 bases clipped from V and 2 bases from J, the junction kept 10 bases outside the gene matches.

The chain links TRBV5-4 to TRBJ1-1, with D possibly TRBD1 on 5 matching bases. Germline CDR1 is SGHNT and CDR2 is YYREEE (reference sequence). V shed 0 bases and J shed 0 bases, with 12 bases lying between them. The CDR3 runs to 16 residues. The DNA of the CDR3 is TGTGCCAGCAGCTTGGAGGATTGGGGGGTGAACACTGAAGCTTTCTTT. The encoded protein is CASSLEDWGVNTEAFF.

On this clonotype: Possible read error: a much larger clone is one base away. The V gene is TRBV6-1, the J gene TRBJ1-1, with D perhaps matching TRBD1 (5 bases). Trimming took off 6 bases at V and 1 base at J, with 12 bases between the two ends. This CDR3 has 14 residues. CDR1 and CDR2 (germline): MNHNS, SASEGT. CDR3: CASRTGRRNTEAFF. Written as DNA, the CDR3 is TGTGCCAGCAGGACGGGACGGAGGAACACTGAAGCTTTCTTT.

This clonotype was seen repeatedly, ten times or more. The CDR3 DNA reads TGTGCCAGCAGTCCAAGGACACCCTACAATGAGCAGTTCTTC. This gives the protein CASSPRTPYNEQFF. The chain carries TRBV12-3 or TRBV12-4 and TRBJ2-1; D is possibly TRBD1 (5 bases). CDR3 length equals 14 residues. The V end lost 5 bases, the J end lost 2 bases, and 10 bases lay between the germline ends.

This clonotype was observed a few times. A single base separates this from a much larger clone, so it may be a read error. The chain employs TRBV15 and TRBJ2-1, with 12 bases that match TRBD2. The V segment lost 6 bases and the J segment 6 bases; nucleotides outside the gene matches: 9. From germline, CDR1 is LNHNV and CDR2 YYDKDF (reference sequence). The CDR3 sequence is 16 residues long. CDR3 coding DNA: TGTGCCACCAGTGGTGGGCTAGCGGGGGGGAGCAATGAGCAGTTCTTC. Its protein is CATSGGLAGGSNEQFF. Filled out from reference TRBV15 and TRBJ2-1, the complete variable domain reads DAMVIQNPRYQVTQFGKPVTLSCSQTLNHNVMYWYQQKSSQAPKLLFHYYDKDFNNEADTPDNFQSRRPNTSFCFLDIRSPGLGDTAMYLCATSGGLAGGSNEQFFGPGTRLTVL.

This clonotype was detected ten times or more. The chain joins TRBV5-1 to TRBJ1-1; TRBD1 might be the D (5 bases). The CDR3 spans 16 residues. Germline V CDR1 and CDR2: SGHRS, YFSETQ. V lost 4 bases, J lost 0 bases, and 16 bases lay in between. The CDR3 protein is CASSPIDRTMNTEAFF. CDR3 nucleotides: TGCGCCAGCAGCCCCATAGACAGAACTATGAACACTGAAGCTTTCTTT. The variable domain in full, completed from reference TRBV5-1 and TRBJ1-1, reads KAGVTQTPRYLIKTRGQQVTLSCSPISGHRSVSWYQQTPGQGLQFLFEYFSETQRNKGNFPGRFSGRQFSNSRSEMNVSTLELGDSALYLCASSPIDRTMNTEAFFGQGTRLTVV.

This clonotype was observed at least ten times. The rearrangement joins TRBV4-2 to TRBJ2-7; D unresolved. Germline V gene sequence: CDR1 LGHNA, CDR2 YNFKEQ. Trimming removed 1 base at V and 3 bases at J, with 7 bases between. This CDR3 has 13 amino acids. This CDR3 is CASSQGLGYEQYF. CDR3 DNA: TGTGCCAGCAGCCAAGGCCTGGGCTACGAGCAGTACTTC.

This clonotype was seen at least ten times. The rearrangement uses TRBV5-1 and TRBJ1-1, with TRBD1 identical over 7 bases. The CDR3 is 15 residues long. Germline CDR1 reads SGHRS; CDR2 reads YFSETQ. The V gene end was trimmed by 6 bases and the J gene end by 3 bases; junction bases not matched to a gene: 11. The DNA of the CDR3 is TGCGCCAGCAACCGGGACAGAGTTACGGACACTGAAGCTTTCTTT. Amino acids: CASNRDRVTDTEAFF.

This clonotype was recorded at least ten times. The chain is built from TRBV27 and TRBJ2-5, with TRBD1 as a possible D gene (5 bases). This CDR3 region has 13 residues. From germline, CDR1 is MNHEY and CDR2 SMNVEV (reference sequence). Trimming pared 5 bases from V and 5 bases from J, leaving 12 bases between. The CDR3 bases are TGTGCCAGCAGTGTAACAGGCATGGAGACCCAGTACTTC. It specifies CASSVTGMETQYF.

This clonotype was observed a few times. The chain couples TRBV3-1 to TRBJ1-5, with D perhaps TRBD1 (5 bases). Germline CDR1 is LGHDT and CDR2 is YNNKEL (reference sequence). The CDR3 spans 15 residues. With 0 bases removed from V and 7 bases from J, the gap between germline ends came to 13 bases. As DNA, the CDR3 is TGTGCCAGCAGCCAAGATATTACTGGGGGACAGCCCCAGCATTTT. Encoded protein: CASSQDITGGQPQHF.

This clonotype occurred many times. This chain uses TRBV29-1 with TRBJ2-2; no reliable D call. Deletions cut 4 bases from V and 5 bases from J, with 5 bases between. CDR1 is SQVTM, CDR2 ANQGSEA, per germline. CDR3 length equals 11 residues. The CDR3 sequence is CSVGVTGELFF. The CDR3 DNA is TGCAGCGTTGGGGTAACCGGGGAGCTGTTTTTT.

This clonotype was picked up many times. CDR3 nucleotide sequence: TGTGCCAGCAGTTCCCTTTTGGTGGGGAGGAAGACTGAAGCTTTCTTT. Its protein is CASSSLLVGRKTEAFF. The chain couples TRBV11-2 to TRBJ1-1; D ambiguous. V lost 6 bases, J lost 5 bases, and 22 bases lay in between. Germline CDR1 reads SGHAT; CDR2 reads FQNNGV. CDR3 length: 16 residues. The variable domain in full, completed from reference TRBV11-2 and TRBJ1-1, reads EAGVAQSPRYKIIEKRQSVAFWCNPISGHATLYWYQQILGQGPKLLIQFQNNGVVDDSQLPKDRFSAERLKGVDSTLKIQPAKLEDSAVYLCASSSLLVGRKTEAFFGQGTRLTVV.

This clonotype was seen many times. V usage is TRBV5-1 and J usage is TRBJ2-1; TRBD2 matches 7 bases. V gave up 7 bases and J gave up 1 base; unmatched junction bases: 8. This CDR3 is built from 15 residues. Germline CDR1 SGHRS, CDR2 YFSETQ. The CDR3 sequence is CASQSRGESYNEQFF. The CDR3 DNA follows: TGCGCCAGCCAATCACGGGGGGAGTCCTACAATGAGCAGTTCTTC.

This clonotype was seen many times. This sequence joins TRBV9 and TRBJ2-3, with 7 bases that match TRBD1. Germline V CDR1 and CDR2: SGDLS, YYNGEE. V shed 4 bases, J shed 2 bases, and the junction held 10 bases outside the gene matches. The CDR3 covers 16 residues. CDR3 nucleotide sequence: TGTGCCAGCAGCCCCTCGACAGGGTGGCTCACAGATACGCAGTATTTT. Its protein is CASSPSTGWLTDTQYF.

This clonotype was seen only a few times. Here the CDR3 reads CASSIVLRQGAGPAEAFF. In DNA, the CDR3 is TGTGCCAGTAGTATTGTTTTAAGACAGGGGGCCGGACCGGCGGAAGCTTTCTTT. The rearrangement uses TRBV19 and TRBJ1-1; TRBD1 agrees at 10 bases. This CDR3 has 18 amino acids. J lost 8 bases, V lost 3 bases, and 18 bases had no gene match. Germline loops: CDR1 LNHDA, CDR2 SQIVND (reference sequence).

This clonotype was seen at least ten times. This chain links TRBV12-3 or TRBV12-4 with TRBJ1-1; D possibly corresponds to TRBD1 (6 bases). The CDR3 length is 14 residues. V was trimmed by 6 bases and J by 4 bases, leaving 15 bases between them. The CDR3 sequence is CASRNRDRSTEAFF. The CDR3 bases are TGTGCCAGCAGGAACAGGGACCGGAGCACTGAAGCTTTCTTT.